This T cell receptor (beta chain) was profiled in a study of long-term antiretroviral therapy in people with HIV. Study-level findings and limits: HIV repertoires had narrower CDR3 length ranges than controls.

V lost 3 bases, J lost 2 bases, and 8 bases lay in between. CDR1 and CDR2 (germline): MNHNY, SVGAGI (reference sequence). CDR3 length: 15 residues. Survey level was the resolution at which the v3.0 immunoSEQ assay ran. TCRdb's copy holds only in-frame clones and misses some; the assay was immunoSEQ multiplex PCR. There are tens of thousands of clones in the sample; approximately 83% occur only once, and 8.5% to 10% lies in the top ten. With regard to this clone: The antigen is unknown.

This chain connects TRBV6-6 to TRBJ2-6; TRBD2 might be the D (6 bases). This sequence was found in a woman aged 40 to 50 with HIV. The sample consisted of unsorted PBMCs, taken 1.2 years after starting antiretroviral therapy. In DNA form, the CDR3 reads TGTGCCAGCAGTTATGGGGGGACTGGGGCCAACGTCCTGACTTTC. It codes for CASSYGGTGANVLTF.